This TCR beta chain was sequenced for a study of blood T cell repertoires in COVID-19. This clone was observed a single time. The CDR3 covers 16 residues. V shed 4 bases and J 6 bases; nucleotides not matched to a gene: 11. Germline loops: CDR1 LGHNA, CDR2 YNFKEQ. How the authors handled the data: It was from reference gene primer amplification that nucleated cell counts were estimated. The method was immunoSEQ multiplex PCR; TCRdb's version includes in-frame clones alone and lacks a portion of them. V and J calls and clone size are as listed in that table; D and trimming were resolved from the DNA. This sample has 200,000 to 250,000 clones, with roughly four fifths found just once.

The clonotype comes from a man aged 40-49 years who had recovered from COVID-19. The sequenced sample consisted of PBMCs or T cells enriched from blood (not recorded which). This chain uses TRBV4-2 with TRBJ2-1; 8 bases align to TRBD2. The CDR3 is CASSPGGTRVTNEQFF. CDR3 DNA: TGTGCCAGCAGCCCGGGAGGGACTAGGGTTACCAATGAGCAGTTCTTC.